This TCR beta chain was sequenced in a study of blood T cell repertoires in COVID-19. Across the study: The analysed material was cDNA or gDNA that came from T cells, B-cell-depleted T cells, or PBMCs.

V gave up 6 bases and J gave up 2 bases, with 10 bases separating them. Germline CDR1 LNHDA, CDR2 SQIVND (reference sequence). The length of the CDR3 is 13 residues. Some clones are missing from TCRdb's copy, which holds only in-frame ones; the method was immunoSEQ multiplex PCR. The sample contains about 100,000 clones, 80% to 85% of which appear only once. The clonotype originates from a human donor in a cohort sampled during active COVID-19. This chain connects TRBV19 to TRBJ1-2; the D gene is possibly TRBD1 (6 bases). Sequences were obtained from peripheral blood. The CDR3 reads CASSRQGNYGYTF. The CDR3, as DNA: TGTGCCAGTAGCCGGCAGGGGAACTATGGCTACACCTTC.